These T cell receptor beta chains were read from a single sample in a study of blood T cell repertoires in COVID-19. Method: immunoSEQ multiplex PCR; TCRdb's copy keeps in-frame clones and lacks some. The table has some 80,000 clones, about four fifths seen once. The specimen sequenced was peripheral blood. The receptor source for this set is a man older than 75 with acute or convalescent COVID-19. Both conserved end residues are part of each CDR3. The D gene is left open where the match is weak. Size is stated for part of the rows, as once, few or many counts, or as a class when the clone is expanded.

D gene	clone size	V gene	J gene	CDR3 protein	CDR3 DNA
.	.	TRBV12-2	TRBJ1-5	CASRLDDRGGSYSNQPQHF	TGTGCAAGTCGCCTAGATGACAGGGGGGGCTCTTATAGCAATCAGCCCCAGCATTTT
.	.	TRBV7-3	TRBJ2-3	CASKGDTDTQYF	TGTGCCAGCAAAGGGGACACAGATACGCAGTATTTT
.	.	TRBV21-1	TRBJ2-2	CASSPWMGGGDFGTGELFF	TGTGCCAGCAGCCCATGGATGGGCGGGGGGGATTTCGGAACCGGGGAGCTGTTTTTT
TRBD1	.	TRBV19	TRBJ1-2	CASSRQGAVGGYTF	TGTGCCAGTAGTAGACAGGGGGCCGTAGGTGGCTACACCTTC
TRBD1	.	TRBV28	TRBJ2-2	CASRRQGAGELFF	TGTGCCAGCAGAAGACAGGGGGCCGGGGAGCTGTTTTTT
.	.	TRBV18	TRBJ1-1	CASSADRLGARTEAFF	TGTGCCAGCTCGGCAGACAGGCTAGGGGCGAGGACTGAAGCTTTCTTT
.	.	TRBV6-5	TRBJ2-7	CASSYGQGWSSYEQYF	TGTGCCAGCAGTTACGGGCAGGGCTGGAGCTCCTACGAGCAGTACTTC
TRBD2	.	TRBV5-1	TRBJ2-7	CASSRGAGDSYEQYF	TGCGCCAGCAGCCGGGGAGCGGGGGACTCCTACGAGCAGTACTTC
.	.	TRBV3-1/TRBV3-2	TRBJ1-4	CASSRRQNNEKLFF	TGTGCCAGCAGCCGCCGACAGAATAATGAAAAACTGTTTTTT
.	.	TRBV9	TRBJ1-2	CASSVTGTSNYGYTF	TGTGCCAGCAGCGTGACAGGTACCTCTAACTATGGCTACACCTTC
.	.	TRBV28	TRBJ2-3	CAYRDTDTQYF	TGTGCCTACAGGGACACAGATACGCAGTATTTT
.	.	TRBV5-4	TRBJ1-6	CASSRLNSPLHF	TGTGCCAGCAGCCGACTGAATTCACCCCTCCACTTT
TRBD1	.	TRBV6-5	TRBJ1-2	CASSSTGGEDYGYTF	TGTGCCAGCAGTTCCACAGGGGGCGAAGACTATGGCTACACCTTC
TRBD1	.	TRBV6-5	TRBJ1-2	CASSNRGNNYGYTF	TGTGCCAGCAGTAACAGGGGTAATAACTATGGCTACACCTTC
.	.	TRBV14	TRBJ1-1	CASSQGASSEAFF	TGTGCCAGCAGCCAAGGGGCCAGCTCAGAAGCTTTCTTT
.	.	TRBV2	TRBJ2-1	CASSAAGVGEQFF	TGTGCCAGCAGTGCCGCAGGGGTGGGTGAGCAGTTCTTC
.	.	TRBV10-3	TRBJ2-5	CAILTGREETQYF	TGTGCCATTCTGACAGGCAGAGAGGAGACCCAGTACTTC
TRBD2	medium-sized	TRBV4-1	TRBJ2-1	CASSQPGTSGPSYNEQFF	TGCGCCAGCAGCCAACCCGGGACTAGCGGACCCTCCTACAATGAGCAGTTCTTC
.	.	TRBV10-2	TRBJ1-5	CASSEEWGGGQPQHF	TGCGCCAGCAGTGAGGAGTGGGGGGGCGGTCAGCCCCAGCATTTT
TRBD1	.	TRBV18	TRBJ1-2	CASSPPGSSGGTLGGYTF	TGTGCCAGCTCACCACCGGGGTCATCAGGGGGAACCCTAGGTGGCTACACCTTC
TRBD1	.	TRBV19	TRBJ1-1	CASSIEGQFNTEAFF	TGTGCCAGTAGTATAGAGGGACAGTTTAACACTGAAGCTTTCTTT
.	.	TRBV7-2	TRBJ2-5	CASSFSETQYF	TGTGCCAGCAGCTTCTCGGAGACCCAGTACTTC
.	.	TRBV19	TRBJ1-1	CASIGESEIEAFF	TGTGCCAGTATCGGGGAGTCAGAGATTGAAGCTTTCTTT
.	.	TRBV4-2	TRBJ1-1	CASSPGQRMNTEAFF	TGTGCCAGCAGCCCAGGGCAACGAATGAACACTGAAGCTTTCTTT
TRBD2	.	TRBV11-2	TRBJ2-5	CASSITSGGSETQYF	TGTGCCAGCAGTATCACTAGCGGGGGATCAGAGACCCAGTACTTC
TRBD1	.	TRBV2	TRBJ1-6	CASKRTGYNSPLHF	TGTGCCAGCAAGAGGACAGGTTATAATTCACCCCTCCACTTT
.	.	TRBV6-5	TRBJ2-5	CASSTPGAGGETQYF	TGTGCCAGCAGTACCCCCGGGGCCGGGGGAGAGACCCAGTACTTC
TRBD2	.	TRBV9	TRBJ2-5	CASSDGGQETQYF	TGTGCCAGCAGCGACGGGGGGCAAGAGACCCAGTACTTC